This passage covers 30 T cell receptor beta chains from one sample sequenced in a study of blood T cells in healthy people across ages. Alongside a J-beta primer mix, a sample-barcoded 5' primer served in a second PCR lasting about 6 to 11 cycles. Each CDR3 protein is one row after TCRdb ran MiXCR on the 5' RACE reads. The sample holds approximately 960,000 distinct CDR3 sequences, approximately 32% seen once. This same sample was also taken into another study, of T cells of mothers and their children.

The sequencing input was blood. Source of these receptors: a woman in her forties in good health.

This clonotype was detected many times. The CDR3 protein is CASSLEALTYNEQFF. As DNA, the CDR3 is TGTGCCAGCAGCTTAGAAGCTCTCACCTACAATGAGCAGTTCTTC. The chain couples TRBV7-2 to TRBJ2-1; D gene uncertain. The CDR3 is 15 residues long. V lost 1 base and J lost 2, with 9 bases in between. Germline CDR1 SGHTA, CDR2 FQGNSA. The full variable domain, rest sourced from reference TRBV7-2 and TRBJ2-1, is GAGVSQSPSNKVTEKGKDVELRCDPISGHTALYWYRQSLGQGLEFLIYFQGNSAPDKSGLPSDRFSAERTGGSVSTLTIQRTQQEDSAVYLCASSLEALTYNEQFFGPGTRLTVL.

The rearrangement joins TRBV5-6 to TRBJ1-1; tentatively, D is TRBD1 (5 bases). Trimming took 6 bases from V and 0 from J, leaving 15 bases between them. CDR1 is SGHDT and CDR2 is YYEEEE in the germline V gene. The CDR3 loop spans 15 amino acids. This CDR3 reads CASIFLGAMNTEAFF. CDR3 in DNA: TGTGCCAGCATCTTCCTTGGGGCCATGAACACTGAAGCTTTCTTT. Full variable domain (rest looked up from reference TRBV5-6 and TRBJ1-1): DAGVTQSPTHLIKTRGQQVTLRCSPKSGHDTVSWYQQALGQGPQFIFQYYEEEERQRGNFPDRFSGHQFPNYSSELNVNALLLGDSALYLCASIFLGAMNTEAFFGQGTRLTVV.

The V and J genes are TRBV30 and TRBJ2-7, with TRBD1 identical over 10 bases. CDR3 length equals 13 residues. Germline CDR1 is GTSNPN and CDR2 is SVGIG (reference sequence). CDR3 coding DNA: TGTGCATTCACCGGGACAGGGGTCTACGAGCAGTACTTC. Translation: CAFTGTGVYEQYF.

The table lists this clonotype with many counts. The rearrangement joins TRBV10-3 to TRBJ1-2, with a weak D call TRBD1 (5 bases). With 4 bases removed from V and 4 bases from J, the gap between germline ends came to 10 bases. Per the germline V gene, CDR1 is ENHRY and CDR2 is SYGVKD. CDR3 length: 13 residues. Here the CDR3 DNA reads TGTGCCATCAGTGCCGGGACTTCCTATGGCTACACCTTC. As protein: CAISAGTSYGYTF.

The chain is built from TRBV2 and TRBJ2-3, with D maybe TRBD1 (6 bases). The V gene's germline CDR1 is SNHLY and CDR2 FYNNEI. The CDR3 is 14 residues long. The V end lost 9 bases, the J end lost 2 bases, and 15 bases lay between the germline ends. CDR3 in DNA: TGTGCCAGTGCTAAGGACAGCCCCACAGATACGCAGTATTTT. Amino acids: CASAKDSPTDTQYF.

This clonotype was observed a few times. The CDR3 sequence: CASSLEWGQNTEAFF. The CDR3 region has the DNA TGCGCCAGCAGCTTGGAATGGGGACAGAACACTGAAGCTTTCTTT. This chain joins TRBV5-1 and TRBJ1-1; D perhaps matches TRBD1 (6 bases). The CDR3 is 15 amino acids. Germline CDR1 and CDR2: SGHRS and YFSETQ. The V end lost 0 bases, the J end lost 1 base, and 10 bases lay between the germline ends.

The chain joins TRBV29-1 to TRBJ2-3, with a possible D match to TRBD1 (8 bases). The CDR3 is made up of 13 amino acids. From germline, CDR1 is SQVTM and CDR2 ANQGSEA. V gave up 8 bases and J gave up 5 bases, with 17 bases separating them. The CDR3 here is CSTGGGFEDTQYF. The CDR3 DNA is TGCAGCACAGGGGGGGGCTTTGAAGATACGCAGTATTTT.

This clonotype was seen at least ten times. This rearrangement joins TRBV4-3 to TRBJ2-7; perhaps TRBD1 as D (5 bases). The CDR3 contains 14 residues. Germline V lookup: CDR1 LGHNA, CDR2 YSLEER. Trimming cost V 1 base and J 3 bases, with 10 bases left between them. CDR3 sequence: CASSQGGTGYEQYF. CDR3 coding DNA: TGCGCCAGCAGCCAAGGGGGCACAGGCTACGAGCAGTACTTC.

This clonotype has just a few counts. The CDR3 loop is CSAPRGNGGTEAFF. The CDR3 region has the DNA TGCAGTGCTCCCCGCGGGAACGGGGGCACTGAAGCTTTCTTT. This chain joins TRBV20-1 and TRBJ1-1; weak D call: TRBD1 (5 bases). The CDR3 consists of 14 residues. In germline, CDR1 is DFQATT, CDR2 SNEGSKA (reference sequence). Trimming cost V 5 bases and J 4 bases, with 17 bases left between them.

To note about this clonotype: One junction end does not reproduce the germline sequence, and a read error may be involved. The chain couples TRBV20-1 to TRBJ2-3; the match to TRBD2 covers 7 bases. Germline V lookup: CDR1 DFQATT, CDR2 SNEGSKA (reference sequence). This CDR3 is 14 amino acids long. CDR3: CSARELASGDTQYF. The CDR3 region has the DNA TGCAGTGCTCGAGAATTGGCTAGCGGAGATACGCAGTATTTT.

This clonotype was picked up many times. The V gene is TRBV20-1, the J gene TRBJ2-3; perhaps TRBD2 as D (6 bases). The germline gives CDR1 DFQATT, CDR2 SNEGSKA (reference sequence). This CDR3 is 13 amino acids long. The CDR3 DNA reads as TGCAGCTTGGAGCGGGCGAACACAGATACGCAGTATTTT. Translated, it gives CSLERANTDTQYF.

This clonotype showed up just a few times. The rearrangement joins TRBV20-1 to TRBJ2-2; 12 bases match TRBD2. The CDR3 is made up of 17 amino acids. Germline V gene lookup returns CDR1 DFQATT and CDR2 SNEGSKA (reference sequence). Trimming removed 5 bases from V and 4 bases from J; junction bases left unmatched: 11. This chain's CDR3 is CSAAASGGAGGTGELFF. The CDR3 nucleotides read TGCAGTGCTGCAGCTAGCGGGGGGGCAGGTGGCACCGGGGAGCTGTTTTTT.

In DNA, the CDR3 is TGTGCCAGCAGCAGGGGATTCGCTGGAAACACCATATATTTT. It specifies CASSRGFAGNTIYF. This rearrangement joins TRBV6-5 to TRBJ1-3, with D possibly being TRBD1 (6 bases). V gave up 6 bases and J gave up 2 bases, with 11 bases separating them. The CDR3 has 14 residues. Germline-derived CDR1 and CDR2 are MNHEY and SVGAGI.

This chain connects TRBV25-1 to TRBJ2-3; TRBD2 might be the D (5 bases). This CDR3 contains 15 residues. Germline values: CDR1 MGHDK, CDR2 SYGVNS. Trimming shortened V by 4 bases and J by 2 bases, and 13 bases separated the two germline ends. The CDR3 sequence: CASSVLADLTDTQYF. For the CDR3, the DNA is TGTGCCAGCAGTGTTCTAGCAGACCTCACAGATACGCAGTATTTT.

This clonotype appeared a few times. The chain combines TRBV6-2 or TRBV6-3 with TRBJ2-3; D might be TRBD1 or TRBD2, each matching 6 bases. The CDR3 sequence is 14 residues long. V lost 2 bases and J 5 bases, leaving 11 bases between the germline ends. Germline assignment: CDR1 MNHEY and CDR2 SVGEGT. The CDR3 loop is CASSYRGTQDTQYF. The CDR3 nucleotides are TGTGCCAGCAGTTACCGCGGGACACAAGATACGCAGTATTTT.

J is TRBJ1-1 and V is TRBV28, with D unclear. Germline CDR1 and CDR2: MDHEN and SYDVKM. CDR3 length equals 14 residues. Trimming removed 5 bases from V and 8 bases from J, with 18 bases in between. CDR3 protein: CASSIYFGLKEAFF. Here the CDR3 DNA reads TGTGCCAGCAGTATCTACTTCGGACTGAAAGAAGCTTTCTTT.

This clonotype was recorded a few times. CDR3 loop: CAWSRLGIETGELFF. CDR3 nucleotide sequence: TGTGCCTGGAGTCGGTTGGGAATCGAGACCGGGGAGCTGTTTTTT. V is TRBV30 and J is TRBJ2-2; D gene unclear. Trimming removed 2 bases from V and 5 bases from J, with 15 bases in between. The V gene's germline CDR1 is GTSNPN and CDR2 SVGIG (reference sequence). The CDR3 extends over 15 amino acids.

The rearrangement uses TRBV20-1 and TRBJ2-1; no definite D call. The end of the DNA is better explained by TRBJ2-7, so the J call may be wrong. The CDR3 runs to 14 residues. In germline, CDR1 is DFQATT, CDR2 SNEGSKA (reference sequence). CDR3 amino acids: CSARDRASYNEQYF. The CDR3 region has the DNA TGCAGTGCTAGAGATAGAGCTTCCTACAATGAGCAGTACTTC.

The chain couples TRBV7-9 to TRBJ2-3; the D gene is possibly TRBD1 (6 bases). CDR3 length equals 16 residues. The germline gives CDR1 SEHNR, CDR2 FQNEAQ (reference sequence). V was trimmed by 5 bases and J by 4 bases, leaving 19 bases between them. CDR3 DNA sequence: TGTGCCAGCAGCCTCGACAGGAGGAGAGTAGCAGATACGCAGTATTTT. Protein product: CASSLDRRRVADTQYF.

CDR3 residues: CASSVGGGYTF. The DNA of the CDR3 is TGTGCCAGCAGTGTAGGAGGCGGCTACACCTTC. The chain combines TRBV6-2 or TRBV6-3 with TRBJ1-2; D is unresolved. V lost 5 bases and J 8 bases, leaving 9 bases between the germline ends. Per germline, CDR1 MNHEY and CDR2 SVGEGT. The CDR3 is 11 amino acids.

Remarks on this clonotype: A much larger clone differs by one base, so this may be a read error. The chain is built from TRBV5-1 and TRBJ2-7; D remains unclear. In germline, CDR1 is SGHRS, CDR2 YFSETQ. This CDR3 contains 12 residues. The CDR3 DNA follows: TGCGCCAACAGCTTCAACCTCTACGAGCAGTACTTC. This gives the protein CANSFNLYEQYF. The entire variable domain, with the rest obtained from reference TRBV5-1 and TRBJ2-7, is as follows: KAGVTQTPRYLIKTRGQQVTLSCSPISGHRSVSWYQQTPGQGLQFLFEYFSETQRNKGNFPGRFSGRQFSNSRSEMNVSTLELGDSALYLCANSFNLYEQYFGPGTRLTVT.

This clonotype occurred many times. J is TRBJ2-5 and V is TRBV28; no reliable D call. The germline V gene encodes CDR1 MDHEN and CDR2 SYDVKM. The CDR3 is made up of 14 amino acids. Trimming left V 4 bases short and J 4 bases short, with 13 bases between. The CDR3 DNA reads TGTGCCAGCAGTTCCCTAGGGATCGGAGAGACCCAGTACTTC. Protein product: CASSSLGIGETQYF.

The chain combines TRBV7-8 with TRBJ2-3; 8 positions agree with TRBD2. This CDR3 has 17 residues. The J segment lost 0 bases and the V segment lost 4 bases, leaving 9 bases of the junction unmatched. Germline V gene sequence: CDR1 SGHVS, CDR2 FQNEAQ. The CDR3 reads CASSSDSPSGSTDTQYF. CDR3 sequence (DNA): TGTGCCAGCAGCTCAGATTCCCCTAGCGGGAGCACAGATACGCAGTATTTT.

Many counts were recorded for this clonotype. The V gene is TRBV6-2 or TRBV6-3, the J gene TRBJ2-1, with D maybe TRBD2 (5 bases). Between the trimmed V and J ends, which lost 1 base and 6 bases, there was a span of 7 bases. The CDR3 runs to 13 residues. Germline CDR1 and CDR2: MNHEY and SVGEGT. The chain's CDR3 is CASSYLGVNEQFF. The CDR3 DNA sequence: TGTGCCAGCAGTTACTTGGGAGTCAATGAGCAGTTCTTC.

This clonotype has ten or more counts. The gene calls are TRBV20-1 and TRBJ2-4; the match to TRBD2 covers 9 bases. The CDR3 totals 17 residues. Unmatched junction bases numbered 15, after V lost 5 bases and J lost 4 bases. Germline CDR1 reads DFQATT; CDR2 reads SNEGSKA (reference sequence). DNA of the CDR3: TGCAGTGCTCATCCGGGACTAGCTCTATCTAATAAAAACATTCAGTACTTC. Translated, it gives CSAHPGLALSNKNIQYF.

This clonotype was seen a single time. A much larger clone is a single base away; this may be a read error. The chain links TRBV20-1 to TRBJ2-7; 10 bases match TRBD2. The germline CDR1 and CDR2 sequences are DFQATT and SNEGSKA (reference sequence). The CDR3 covers 15 residues. This CDR3 is CSTRDVSSGRGEQYF. The CDR3 DNA reads TGCAGTACTAGAGATGTGTCTAGCGGGAGAGGGGAGCAGTACTTC.

Many counts were recorded for this clonotype. The chain's CDR3 is CASRRGQGDNYGYTF. In DNA, the CDR3 is TGTGCCAGCAGACGAGGACAGGGGGACAACTATGGCTACACCTTC. The rearrangement uses TRBV6-6 and TRBJ1-2; 10 bases match TRBD1. V lost 6 bases and J lost 2; bases outside the gene matches: 6. Germline assignment: CDR1 MNHNY and CDR2 SVGAGI (reference sequence). The CDR3 spans 15 residues.

This clonotype was recorded at least ten times. The chain uses TRBV20-1 and TRBJ2-5; 9 nucleotides line up with TRBD1. Germline V gene lookup returns CDR1 DFQATT and CDR2 SNEGSKA (reference sequence). V lost 5 bases, J lost 4 bases, and 8 bases stayed unmatched. The CDR3 contains 14 residues. The CDR3 nucleotides are TGCAGTGCTCCCAAACAGGGGGCGGGAGAGACCCAGTACTTC. Translating it yields CSAPKQGAGETQYF.

To note about this clonotype: Relative to the germline gene, one junction end is altered; a read error may explain this. This rearrangement joins TRBV9 to TRBJ1-1, with D possibly being TRBD1 (5 bases). This CDR3 contains 14 residues. Per germline, CDR1 SGDLS and CDR2 YYNGEE. The CDR3: CASSVEGSNAEAFF. The CDR3 nucleotides read TGTGCCAGCAGCGTAGAGGGGTCGAACGCTGAAGCTTTCTTT.

This clonotype was found a few times. The chain links TRBV29-1 to TRBJ1-5; 7 nucleotides match TRBD1. From germline, CDR1 is SQVTM and CDR2 ANQGSEA. V shed 6 bases, J shed 2 bases, and the junction held 10 bases outside the gene matches. The length of the CDR3 is 15 residues. DNA of the CDR3: TGCAGCGTCATGGAGGGGGCGGTGGGCAATCAGCCCCAGCATTTT. Translated, it gives CSVMEGAVGNQPQHF. Full variable domain (missing parts from reference TRBV29-1 and TRBJ1-5): SAVISQKPSRDICQRGTSLTIQCQVDSQVTMMFWYRQQPGQSLTLIATANQGSEATYESGFVIDKFPISRPNLTFSTLTVSNMSPEDSSIYLCSVMEGAVGNQPQHFGDGTRLSIL.